One TCR beta chain is described in this entry. The data originate from a study of blood T cell repertoires in COVID-19. The CDR3 has 16 residues. CDR1 is LGHNA and CDR2 is YSLEER in the germline V gene. The V gene end was trimmed by 5 bases and the J gene end by 4 bases; junction bases not matched to a gene: 11. Profiled with immunoSEQ multiplex PCR; TCRdb holds only in-frame clones, not every one. The table shows some 160,000 clones, with approximately 83% occurring only once. This rearrangement joins TRBV4-3 to TRBJ2-3; TRBD2 aligns across 8 bases. The TCR comes from a human donor in a cohort sampled during active COVID-19. Sequenced: peripheral blood. The CDR3 spells CASSVDGRAGSDTQYF. Here the CDR3 DNA reads TGCGCCAGCAGCGTGGACGGGAGGGCCGGATCAGATACGCAGTATTTT.